This TCR beta chain comes out of a study of blood T cells in healthy people across ages. Study outcomes and limitations: Changes seen in expanded clonotypes were possibly confounded by donor CMV status left unknown.

This clonotype was seen only a few times. Its matching antigen is unknown. Combining a sample-barcoded 5' primer with a J-beta primer mix, a second PCR ran for 7 to 11 cycles. MiXCR was run by TCRdb on the 5' RACE reads, yielding one entry per CDR3 protein. The table records about 800,000 distinct CDR3 sequences, about 42% of them present only once. The V end was cut by 4 bases, the J end by 7 bases, with 17 bases between. CDR3 size: 14 residues. The germline V gene encodes CDR1 DFQATT and CDR2 SNEGSKA (reference sequence). Sequenced material: blood. The J gene is TRBJ2-1, the V gene TRBV20-1, with D perhaps matching TRBD1 or TRBD2 (5 bases each). The receptor was derived from a man older than 75 in good health. For the CDR3, the DNA is TGCAGTGCTACACCGGGACCAGATCTAAATGAGCAGTTCTTC. Protein: CSATPGPDLNEQFF.